Included here is one TCR beta chain sequence, with context. CDR1 and CDR2 from the germline V gene are MGHDK and SYGVNS. V was cut by 5 bases and J by 4 bases, with 14 bases left in between. There are 14 residues in the CDR3. The data were taken from a study of blood T cell repertoires in COVID-19. Generated by immunoSEQ multiplex PCR, the TCRdb table keeps only in-frame clones and is missing some. The data show about 270,000 clones, approximately 86% seen once. The V gene is TRBV25-1, the J gene TRBJ1-2; TRBD1 is a possible D gene (5 bases). The sequence derives from a woman in her fifties or sixties with active or convalescent COVID-19. The specimen sequenced was peripheral blood. This chain's CDR3 is CASSRGDSGYGYTF. The DNA of the CDR3 is TGTGCCAGCAGTAGAGGGGACTCTGGCTATGGCTACACCTTC.